This T cell receptor (beta chain) emerged from a study of cytomegalovirus exposure and HLA in healthy donors. The V end was cut by 4 bases, the J end by 0 bases, with 11 bases between. Germline V gene lookup returns CDR1 SGDLS and CDR2 YYNGEE. The CDR3 has 14 amino acids. This PCR relied on a set of 60 Vbeta primers and 13 Jbeta primers. Sequencing was performed with immunoSEQ multiplex PCR; in TCRdb, only in-frame clones are kept and a portion is missing. The table lists about 210,000 clones, more than 75% of them singletons, with approximately 6.5% in the top ten. The V call is TRBV9, the J call TRBJ2-7, with TRBD1 as a possible D gene (6 bases). Material for sequencing was PBMCs. This clonotype was obtained from a middle-aged man in good health and CMV-seropositive. Here the CDR3 DNA reads TGTGCCAGCAGCCTGCGACAGGACTCCTACGAGCAGTACTTC. Protein: CASSLRQDSYEQYF.